These 14 T cell receptor beta chains originate from one sample sequenced in a study of cytomegalovirus exposure and HLA in healthy donors. A multiplex PCR was run with 60 Vbeta primers and 13 Jbeta primers. Clones were read by immunoSEQ multiplex PCR, and TCRdb kept only the in-frame ones, dropping some. The sample has 95,000 to 150,000 clones; about three quarters are singletons. The sequenced sample was PBMCs. All receptors derive from a young man in good health and CMV-seronegative.

The chain has TRBV5-6 and TRBJ2-7; 8 bases agree with TRBD1. V lost 1 base to trimming and J lost 6 bases; unmatched junction nucleotides: 3. The CDR3 is 13 residues long. Germline V gene data show CDR1 as SGHDT and CDR2 as YYEEEE. The CDR3 sequence is CASSLSTGAEQYF. CDR3 DNA: TGTGCCAGCAGCTTGTCGACAGGGGCCGAGCAGTACTTC. Full variable domain (rest looked up from reference TRBV5-6 and TRBJ2-7): DAGVTQSPTHLIKTRGQQVTLRCSPKSGHDTVSWYQQALGQGPQFIFQYYEEEERQRGNFPDRFSGHQFPNYSSELNVNALLLGDSALYLCASSLSTGAEQYFGPGTRLTVT.

V and J are TRBV28 and TRBJ1-4; no clear D gene. Per the germline V gene, CDR1 is MDHEN and CDR2 is SYDVKM. The CDR3 is made up of 11 amino acids. Trimming pared 7 bases from V and 12 bases from J, leaving 12 bases between. The CDR3 DNA reads as TGTGCCAGCAACTTGGGCTGGGAACTGTTTTTT. Its translation: CASNLGWELFF. Full variable domain (outside the CDR3, taken from reference TRBV28 and TRBJ1-4): DVKVTQSSRYLVKRTGEKVFLECVQDMDHENMFWYRQDPGLGLRLIYFSYDVKMKEKGDIPEGYSVSREKKERFSLILESASTNQTSMYLCASNLGWELFFGSGTQLSVL.

As regards this clone: One junction end disagrees with the germline gene, perhaps due to a read error. The chain employs TRBV7-9 and TRBJ2-4; D perhaps matches TRBD1 (6 bases). The CDR3 length is 16 residues. CDR1 is SEHNR, CDR2 FQNEAQ, per germline (reference sequence). The CDR3 nucleotides are TGTTCCAGCAGCCACCCGACAGGAAATGGTCAAAACATTCAGTACTTC. It encodes CSSSHPTGNGQNIQYF.

V usage is TRBV9 and J usage is TRBJ2-5, with D unresolved. CDR1 SGDLS and CDR2 YYNGEE come from the germline V gene. The CDR3 length is 13 residues. Trimming cost V 0 bases and J 2 bases, with 5 bases left between them. This CDR3 is CASSVGTQETQYF. CDR3 in DNA: TGTGCCAGCAGCGTAGGTACTCAAGAGACCCAGTACTTC.

In its sample, this clone was seen a few times. The chain recombines TRBV6-5 with TRBJ1-2, with D possibly being TRBD1 (5 bases). This CDR3 is built from 14 residues. Germline V gene lookup returns CDR1 MNHEY and CDR2 SVGAGI. V lost 2 bases to trimming and J lost 4 bases, with 11 bases between them. CDR3 residues: CASSYVGQSYGYTF. CDR3 DNA sequence: TGTGCCAGCAGTTACGTCGGACAAAGCTATGGCTACACCTTC.

This chain connects TRBV6-6 to TRBJ1-2; 9 nucleotides agree with TRBD1. Germline V gene data show CDR1 as MNHNY and CDR2 as SVGAGI (reference sequence). CDR3 length: 15 amino acids. Germline trimming cut 5 bases from V and 3 bases from J; bases unmatched to any gene: 7. The CDR3 loop is CASSRARQGDYGYTF. CDR3 coding DNA: TGTGCCAGCAGTCGTGCTCGACAGGGGGACTATGGCTACACCTTC.

The rearrangement links TRBV4-1 to TRBJ1-2, with D unclear. Germline V gene lookup returns CDR1 MGHRA and CDR2 YSYEKL. CDR3 size: 15 residues. Trimming left V 0 bases short and J 8 bases short, with 16 bases between. CDR3 residues: CASSQEGGGLFGYTF. CDR3 in DNA: TGCGCCAGCAGCCAAGAAGGAGGTGGACTCTTCGGCTACACCTTC.

This sequence joins TRBV4-2 and TRBJ1-2; D is uncertain. CDR1 LGHNA and CDR2 YNFKEQ come from the germline V gene. This CDR3 is built from 13 residues. Deletions cut 0 bases from V and 5 bases from J, with 7 bases between. The CDR3 loop reads CASSQDGIYGYTF. CDR3 DNA: TGTGCCAGCAGCCAAGACGGTATTTATGGCTACACCTTC.

This chain joins TRBV6-4 and TRBJ2-3; D possibly corresponds to TRBD2 (7 bases). The CDR3 loop spans 15 amino acids. Trimming shortened V by 6 bases and J by 1 base, and 14 bases separated the two germline ends. Germline values: CDR1 MRHNA, CDR2 SNTAGT. In nucleotides, the CDR3 is TGTGCCAGCAGCCCGGGGGGCGTCGGCACAGATACGCAGTATTTT. Protein product: CASSPGGVGTDTQYF.

Notes on this clone: Other DNA sequences within the sample encode an identical CDR3. V and J are TRBV10-1 and TRBJ2-2; D call uncertain. The germline CDR1 and CDR2 sequences are WNHNN and SYGVQD (reference sequence). Trimming cost V 2 bases and J 0 bases, with 7 bases left between them. The CDR3 has 15 residues. The CDR3 coding sequence is TGCGCCAGCAGTGAGGGGCAGTCGAACACCGGGGAGCTGTTTTTT. Protein product: CASSEGQSNTGELFF.

This clone rates as medium-sized. The rearrangement uses TRBV30 and TRBJ2-7, with D possibly being TRBD1 (6 bases). Germline loops: CDR1 GTSNPN, CDR2 SVGIG (reference sequence). The CDR3 runs 13 residues. Trimming removed 2 bases at V and 3 bases at J, with 11 bases between. The CDR3 sequence is CAWSNLDSYEQYF. The CDR3, as DNA: TGTGCCTGGAGTAATTTGGACAGCTACGAGCAGTACTTC.

The genes are TRBV15 and TRBJ2-2; D is possibly TRBD1 (6 bases). CDR3 length: 17 residues. V was cut by 0 bases and J by 6 bases, with 17 bases left in between. Germline lookup yields CDR1 LNHNV and CDR2 YYDKDF (reference sequence). The CDR3 DNA reads TGTGCCACCAGCAGAGATAGGGCAGGGGCCCCCTCCGGGGAGCTGTTTTTT. Its protein product is CATSRDRAGAPSGELFF.

This clone appeared a single time. The V and J genes are TRBV7-9 and TRBJ2-7; the D gene is possibly TRBD1 (6 bases). This CDR3 is 12 amino acids long. The germline CDR1 and CDR2 sequences are SEHNR and FQNEAQ (reference sequence). Trimming removed 4 bases at V and 4 bases at J, with 8 bases between. The CDR3 is CASSSGQYEQYF. CDR3 coding DNA: TGTGCCAGCAGCTCCGGACAGTACGAGCAGTACTTC.

The chain links TRBV5-6 to TRBJ2-1, with D tentatively TRBD1 (6 bases). The CDR3 covers 11 residues. V gave up 6 bases and J gave up 9 bases, with 10 bases separating them. Germline V CDR1 and CDR2: SGHDT, YYEEEE. CDR3 coding DNA: TGTGCCAGCATCTTAGGGGGTGAGCAGTTCTTC. Translation: CASILGGEQFF.